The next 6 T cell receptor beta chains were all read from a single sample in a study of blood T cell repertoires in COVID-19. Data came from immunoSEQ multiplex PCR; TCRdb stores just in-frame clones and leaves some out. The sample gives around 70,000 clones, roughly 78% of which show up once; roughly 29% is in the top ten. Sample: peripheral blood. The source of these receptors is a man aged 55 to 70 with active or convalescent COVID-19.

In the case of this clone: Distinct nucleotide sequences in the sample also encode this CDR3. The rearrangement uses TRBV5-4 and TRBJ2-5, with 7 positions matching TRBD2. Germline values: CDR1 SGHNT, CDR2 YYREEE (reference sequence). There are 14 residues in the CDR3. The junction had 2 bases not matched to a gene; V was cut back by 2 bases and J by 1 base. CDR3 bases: TGTGCCAGCAGCTTAGCGGGGTCCCAAGAGACCCAGTACTTC. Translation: CASSLAGSQETQYF. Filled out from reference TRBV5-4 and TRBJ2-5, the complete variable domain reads ETGVTQSPTHLIKTRGQQVTLRCSSQSGHNTVSWYQQALGQGPQFIFQYYREEENGRGNFPPRFSGLQFPNYSSELNVNALELDDSALYLCASSLAGSQETQYFGPGTRLLVL.

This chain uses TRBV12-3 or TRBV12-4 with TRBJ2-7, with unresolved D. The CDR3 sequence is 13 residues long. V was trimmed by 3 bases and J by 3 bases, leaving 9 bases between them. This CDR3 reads CASSFSQSYEQYF. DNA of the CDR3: TGTGCCAGCAGTTTCTCACAGAGCTACGAGCAGTACTTC.

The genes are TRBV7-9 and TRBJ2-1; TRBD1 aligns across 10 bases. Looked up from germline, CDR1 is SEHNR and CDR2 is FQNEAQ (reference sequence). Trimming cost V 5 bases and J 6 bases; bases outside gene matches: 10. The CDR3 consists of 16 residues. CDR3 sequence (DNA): TGTGCCAGCAGCCAAATCGGGACAGGGGACTCCAATGAGCAGTTCTTC. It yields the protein CASSQIGTGDSNEQFF.

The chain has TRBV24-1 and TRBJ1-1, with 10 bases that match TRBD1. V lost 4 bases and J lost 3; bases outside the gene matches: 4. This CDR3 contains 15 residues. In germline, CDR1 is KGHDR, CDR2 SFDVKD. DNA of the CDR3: TGTGCCACCAGTGACCCCGGACAGGGGGACACTGAAGCTTTCTTT. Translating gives CATSDPGQGDTEAFF.

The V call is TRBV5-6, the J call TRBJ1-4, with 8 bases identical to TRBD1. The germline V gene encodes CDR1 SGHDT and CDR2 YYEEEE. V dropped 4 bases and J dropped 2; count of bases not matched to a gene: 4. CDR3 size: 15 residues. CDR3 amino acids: CASSITGGTNEKLFF. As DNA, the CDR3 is TGTGCCAGCAGCATTACAGGGGGGACTAATGAAAAACTGTTTTTT.

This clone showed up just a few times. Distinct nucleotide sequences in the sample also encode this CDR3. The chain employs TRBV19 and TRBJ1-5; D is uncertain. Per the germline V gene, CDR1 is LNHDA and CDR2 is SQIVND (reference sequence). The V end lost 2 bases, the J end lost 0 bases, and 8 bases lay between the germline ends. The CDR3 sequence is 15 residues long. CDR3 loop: CASSITPYSNQPQHF. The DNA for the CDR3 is TGTGCCAGTAGTATAACACCGTATAGCAATCAGCCCCAGCATTTT.